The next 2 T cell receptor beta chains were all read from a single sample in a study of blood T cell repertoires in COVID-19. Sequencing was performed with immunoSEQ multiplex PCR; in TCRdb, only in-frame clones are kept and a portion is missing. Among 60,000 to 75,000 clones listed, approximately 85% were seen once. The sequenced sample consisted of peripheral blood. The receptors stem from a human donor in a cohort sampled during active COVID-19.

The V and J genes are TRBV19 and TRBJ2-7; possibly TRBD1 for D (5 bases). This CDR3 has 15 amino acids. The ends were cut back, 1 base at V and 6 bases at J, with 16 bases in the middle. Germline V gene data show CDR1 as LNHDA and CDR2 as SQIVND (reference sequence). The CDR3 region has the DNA TGTGCCAGTAGTATAGGCCAGGGCCCGCTTGGCGAGCAGTACTTC. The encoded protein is CASSIGQGPLGEQYF. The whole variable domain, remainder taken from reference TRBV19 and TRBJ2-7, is DGGITQSPKYLFRKEGQNVTLSCEQNLNHDAMYWYRQDPGQGLRLIYYSQIVNDFQKGDIAEGYSVSREKKESFPLTVTSAQKNPTAFYLCASSIGQGPLGEQYFGPGTRLTVT.

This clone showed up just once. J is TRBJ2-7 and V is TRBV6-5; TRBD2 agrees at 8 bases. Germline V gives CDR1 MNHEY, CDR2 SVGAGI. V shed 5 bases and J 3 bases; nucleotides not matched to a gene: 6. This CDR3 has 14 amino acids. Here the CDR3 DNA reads TGTGCCAGCAGTCGGGGGGGGCGGGACTACGAGCAGTACTTC. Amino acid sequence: CASSRGGRDYEQYF.